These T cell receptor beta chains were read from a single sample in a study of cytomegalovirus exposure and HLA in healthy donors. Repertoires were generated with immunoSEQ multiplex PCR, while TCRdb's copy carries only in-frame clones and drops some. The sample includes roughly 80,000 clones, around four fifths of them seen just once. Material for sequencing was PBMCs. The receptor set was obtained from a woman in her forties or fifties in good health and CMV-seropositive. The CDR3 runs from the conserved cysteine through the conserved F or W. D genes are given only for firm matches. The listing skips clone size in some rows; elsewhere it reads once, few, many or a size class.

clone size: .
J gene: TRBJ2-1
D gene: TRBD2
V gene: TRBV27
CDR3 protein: CASRLAVSSYNEQFF
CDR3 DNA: TGTGCCAGCAGACTAGCGGTTAGCTCCTACAATGAGCAGTTCTTC

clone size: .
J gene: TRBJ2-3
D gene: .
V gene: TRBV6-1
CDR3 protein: CASGGATDTQYF
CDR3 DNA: TGTGCCAGCGGCGGGGCCACAGATACGCAGTATTTT

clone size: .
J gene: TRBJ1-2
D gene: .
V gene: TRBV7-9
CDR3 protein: CASSSTYSDGYTF
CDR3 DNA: TGTGCCAGCAGCTCGACTTACTCCGATGGCTACACCTTC

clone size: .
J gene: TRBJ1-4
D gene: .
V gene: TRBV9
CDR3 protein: CASSVDPNTNEKLFF
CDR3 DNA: TGTGCCAGCAGCGTAGATCCTAATACGAATGAAAAACTGTTTTTT

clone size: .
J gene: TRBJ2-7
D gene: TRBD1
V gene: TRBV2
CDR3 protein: CASSEGQGVGGYEQYF
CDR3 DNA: TGTGCCAGCAGTGAGGGACAGGGCGTCGGAGGGTACGAGCAGTACTTC

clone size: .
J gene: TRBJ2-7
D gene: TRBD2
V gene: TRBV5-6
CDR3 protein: CASSSSGGYHEQYF
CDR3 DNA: TGTGCCAGCAGCTCATCGGGAGGTTACCACGAGCAGTACTTC

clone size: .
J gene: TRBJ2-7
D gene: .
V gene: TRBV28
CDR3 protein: CACSGSGYEQYF
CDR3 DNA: TGTGCCTGCTCCGGGAGTGGGTACGAGCAGTACTTC

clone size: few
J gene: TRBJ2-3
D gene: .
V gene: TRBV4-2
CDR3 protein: CASSQGFATTDTQYF
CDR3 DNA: TGTGCCAGCAGCCAAGGGTTCGCTACCACAGATACGCAGTATTTT

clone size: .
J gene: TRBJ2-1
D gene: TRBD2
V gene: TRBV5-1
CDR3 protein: CASSPTSGSYNEQFF
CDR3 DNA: TGCGCCAGCAGCCCGACTAGCGGGAGTTACAATGAGCAGTTCTTC

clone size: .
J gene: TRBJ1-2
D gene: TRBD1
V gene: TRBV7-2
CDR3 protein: CASSLLGQGGYTF
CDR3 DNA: TGTGCCAGCAGCTTACTAGGACAGGGTGGCTACACCTTC

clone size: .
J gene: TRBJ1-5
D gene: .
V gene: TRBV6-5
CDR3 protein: CASMRPGQPQHF
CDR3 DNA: TGTGCCAGCATGCGCCCGGGTCAGCCCCAGCATTTT

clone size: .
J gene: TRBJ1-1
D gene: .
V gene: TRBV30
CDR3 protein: CAWIAGWTEAFF
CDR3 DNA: TGTGCCTGGATCGCAGGGTGGACTGAAGCTTTCTTT

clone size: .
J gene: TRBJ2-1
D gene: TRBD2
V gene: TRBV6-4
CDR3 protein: CASSDSGIYSYNEQFF
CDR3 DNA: TGTGCCAGCAGTGACAGCGGGATATACTCCTACAATGAGCAGTTCTTC

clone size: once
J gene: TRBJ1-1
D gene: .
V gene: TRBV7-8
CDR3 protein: CASSVDLGSGTEAFF
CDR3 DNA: TGTGCCAGCAGCGTCGACCTAGGATCGGGCACTGAAGCTTTCTTT

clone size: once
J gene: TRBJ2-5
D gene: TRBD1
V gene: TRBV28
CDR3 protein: CASSQGQGKETQYF
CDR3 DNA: TGTGCCAGCAGTCAAGGACAGGGAAAAGAGACCCAGTACTTC

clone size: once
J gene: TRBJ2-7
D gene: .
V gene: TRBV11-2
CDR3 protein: CASSQTNAGNYEQYF
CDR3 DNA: TGTGCCAGCAGCCAGACAAACGCAGGGAACTACGAGCAGTACTTC

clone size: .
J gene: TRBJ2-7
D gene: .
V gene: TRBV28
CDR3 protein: CASRALSHEQYF
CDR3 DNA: TGTGCCAGCAGAGCCCTGTCCCACGAGCAGTACTTC

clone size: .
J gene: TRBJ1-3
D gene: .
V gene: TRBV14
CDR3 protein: CASSQVRGSGNTIYF
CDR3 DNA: TGTGCCAGCAGCCAAGTCAGGGGCTCCGGAAACACCATATATTTT

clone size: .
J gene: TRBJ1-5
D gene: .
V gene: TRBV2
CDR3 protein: CASSETSGNNQPQHF
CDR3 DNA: TGTGCCAGCAGTGAAACGTCAGGCAACAATCAGCCCCAGCATTTT

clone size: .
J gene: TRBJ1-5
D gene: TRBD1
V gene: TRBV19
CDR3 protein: CASSKGAGQPQNF
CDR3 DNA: TGTGCCAGTAGTAAGGGGGCTGGTCAGCCCCAGAATTTT

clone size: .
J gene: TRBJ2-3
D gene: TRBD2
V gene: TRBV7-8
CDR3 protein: CASIPPGAGDSDTQYF
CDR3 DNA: TGTGCCAGCATCCCGCCAGGAGCGGGAGACTCAGATACGCAGTATTTT

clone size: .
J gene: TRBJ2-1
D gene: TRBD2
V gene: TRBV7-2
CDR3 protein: CASSLVVAGYNEQFF
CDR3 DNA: TGTGCCAGCAGCTTAGTCGTAGCGGGGTACAATGAGCAGTTCTTC

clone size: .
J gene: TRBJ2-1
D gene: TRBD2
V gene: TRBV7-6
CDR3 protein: CASSHNPGLAGDNEQFF
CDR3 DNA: TGTGCCAGCAGCCATAATCCCGGACTAGCGGGAGACAATGAGCAGTTCTTC

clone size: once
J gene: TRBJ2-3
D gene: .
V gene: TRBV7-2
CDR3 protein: CASSLDGTRADTQYF
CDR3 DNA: TGTGCCAGCAGCTTAGACGGGACTCGGGCAGATACGCAGTATTTT

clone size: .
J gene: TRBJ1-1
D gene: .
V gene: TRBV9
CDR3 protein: CASSVETTGGTEAFF
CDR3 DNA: TGTGCCAGCAGCGTAGAGACAACGGGGGGCACTGAAGCTTTCTTT

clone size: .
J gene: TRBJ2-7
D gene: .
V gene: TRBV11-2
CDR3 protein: CASRPAGYEQYF
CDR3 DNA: TGTGCCAGCAGACCAGCGGGCTACGAGCAGTACTTC

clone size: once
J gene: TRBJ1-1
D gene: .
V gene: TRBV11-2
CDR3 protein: CASSRGTTEAFF
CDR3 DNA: TGTGCCAGCAGCCGGGGGACGACTGAAGCTTTCTTT

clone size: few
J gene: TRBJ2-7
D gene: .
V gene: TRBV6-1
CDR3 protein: CASSEVRVYEQYF
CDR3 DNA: TGTGCCAGCAGTGAGGTCAGGGTCTACGAGCAGTACTTC

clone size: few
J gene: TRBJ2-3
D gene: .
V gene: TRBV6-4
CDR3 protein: CASSYLRGDTQYF
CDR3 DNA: TGTGCCAGCAGTTACCTACGCGGAGATACGCAGTATTTT